This TCR beta chain was recovered during a study of control samples from healthy donors and cancer patients. TCRdb's copy holds only in-frame clones and misses some; the assay was immunoSEQ multiplex PCR. Of under 150,000 clones listed, 92% are singletons. The CDR3 runs to 13 residues. V lost 3 bases and J 1 base, leaving 6 bases between the germline ends. Germline V gives CDR1 SGHAT, CDR2 FQNNGV. The clonotype comes from a man aged 25 to 40 in good health. This chain connects TRBV11-2 to TRBJ1-1; D ambiguous. The specimen sequenced was blood. In DNA form, the CDR3 reads TGTGCCAGCAGCTTGAAGGGGAACACTGAAGCTTTCTTT. As protein: CASSLKGNTEAFF.